A single sample gave rise to the 9 T cell receptor beta chains below, sequenced in a study of blood T cell repertoires in COVID-19. Sequencing used immunoSEQ multiplex PCR; TCRdb keeps in-frame clones, though not all of them. Among under 150,000 clones listed, roughly 76% were seen once. What was sequenced was peripheral blood. All receptors come from a woman in her 50s with active or convalescent COVID-19.

The genes are TRBV10-2 and TRBJ2-1, with 11 positions matching TRBD2. The CDR3 sequence is 16 residues long. The junction had 7 bases not matched to a gene; V was cut back by 0 bases and J by 9 bases. From germline, CDR1 is WSHSY and CDR2 SAAADI. This CDR3 is CASSESSGGARFEQFF. The CDR3 DNA reads as TGCGCCAGCAGTGAGTCTAGCGGGGGGGCCAGGTTTGAGCAGTTCTTC.

In regard to this clone: This may arise from a read error, as a much more abundant clone is one base away. The rearrangement links TRBV6-4 to TRBJ2-2; TRBD2 agrees at 10 bases. The CDR3 length is 15 residues. CDR1 and CDR2 from the germline V gene are MRHNA and SNTAGT. Germline trimming cut 4 bases from V and 1 base from J; bases unmatched to any gene: 0. DNA of the CDR3: TGTGCCAGCAGTGGGACTAGCGGGAACACCGGGGAGCTGTTTTTT. Protein product: CASSGTSGNTGELFF.

This clone was counted a single time. J is TRBJ2-2 and V is TRBV7-8, with 13 bases identical to TRBD2. This CDR3 has 19 residues. J lost 4 bases, V lost 5 bases, and 13 bases had no gene match. In germline, CDR1 is SGHVS, CDR2 FQNEAQ. CDR3 nucleotides: TGTGCCAGCAGCCCCGCCGCACTAGCGGGGGGGCCGGGCACCGGGGAGCTGTTTTTT. Its protein is CASSPAALAGGPGTGELFF.

The chain couples TRBV3-1 (or the pseudogene TRBV3-2) to TRBJ1-1; 11 nucleotides line up with TRBD1. Germline CDR1 LGHDT, CDR2 YNNKEL (reference sequence). After removal of 4 bases from V and 4 bases from J, the junction contained 5 bases not matched to a gene. This CDR3 is 15 amino acids long. CDR3 in DNA: TGTGCCAGCAGCCTTCCGGGACAGGGGGGCACTGAAGCTTTCTTT. It specifies CASSLPGQGGTEAFF.

This sequence joins TRBV28 and TRBJ2-7, with D possibly being TRBD1 (6 bases). CDR1 MDHEN and CDR2 SYDVKM come from the germline V gene. The CDR3 is 15 residues long. Trimming cost V 8 bases and J 1 base, with 18 bases left between them. In nucleotides, the CDR3 is TGTGCCAGCGCCTCCGGGACACAGAAATCCTACGAGCAGTACTTC. The encoded protein is CASASGTQKSYEQYF.

The chain couples TRBV7-9 to TRBJ1-1; TRBD1 is a possible D gene (6 bases). The V end was cut by 4 bases, the J end by 3 bases, with 9 bases between. CDR3 length equals 13 residues. Germline V gene sequence: CDR1 SEHNR, CDR2 FQNEAQ (reference sequence). The CDR3 coding sequence is TGTGCCAGCAGCTACAGGGTTGACACTGAAGCTTTCTTT. Residues: CASSYRVDTEAFF.

The chain links TRBV15 to TRBJ1-2, with 9 bases aligning to TRBD1. CDR1 is LNHNV, CDR2 YYDKDF, per germline (reference sequence). The CDR3 loop spans 16 amino acids. The ends lost 4 bases at V and 7 bases at J; junction bases unmatched: 13. CDR3 sequence: CATSIGGTGGRSGYTF. The CDR3 region has the DNA TGTGCCACCAGCATAGGTGGAACAGGGGGCCGGAGTGGCTACACCTTC. Complete variable domain (other parts from reference TRBV15 and TRBJ1-2): DAMVIQNPRYQVTQFGKPVTLSCSQTLNHNVMYWYQQKSSQAPKLLFHYYDKDFNNEADTPDNFQSRRPNTSFCFLDIRSPGLGDTAMYLCATSIGGTGGRSGYTFGSGTRLTVV.

The V and J genes are TRBV18 and TRBJ1-3, with 7 bases matching TRBD1. Germline-derived CDR1 and CDR2 are KGHSH and LQKENI. CDR3 length: 14 amino acids. J was trimmed by 5 bases and V by 5 bases; bases with no gene match: 6. DNA for the CDR3: TGTGCCAGCTCAACAGGGGAGTTAAGAAACACCATATATTTT. Translation gives CASSTGELRNTIYF.

This rearrangement joins TRBV4-3 to TRBJ2-1; a possible D gene is TRBD1 (6 bases). Trimming removed 1 base from V and 2 bases from J, with 15 bases in between. The germline CDR1 and CDR2 sequences are LGHNA and YSLEER. The CDR3 runs to 17 residues. The CDR3: CASSQGPGQGPYNEQFF. CDR3 nucleotides: TGCGCCAGCAGCCAAGGGCCGGGGCAGGGGCCCTACAATGAGCAGTTCTTC.